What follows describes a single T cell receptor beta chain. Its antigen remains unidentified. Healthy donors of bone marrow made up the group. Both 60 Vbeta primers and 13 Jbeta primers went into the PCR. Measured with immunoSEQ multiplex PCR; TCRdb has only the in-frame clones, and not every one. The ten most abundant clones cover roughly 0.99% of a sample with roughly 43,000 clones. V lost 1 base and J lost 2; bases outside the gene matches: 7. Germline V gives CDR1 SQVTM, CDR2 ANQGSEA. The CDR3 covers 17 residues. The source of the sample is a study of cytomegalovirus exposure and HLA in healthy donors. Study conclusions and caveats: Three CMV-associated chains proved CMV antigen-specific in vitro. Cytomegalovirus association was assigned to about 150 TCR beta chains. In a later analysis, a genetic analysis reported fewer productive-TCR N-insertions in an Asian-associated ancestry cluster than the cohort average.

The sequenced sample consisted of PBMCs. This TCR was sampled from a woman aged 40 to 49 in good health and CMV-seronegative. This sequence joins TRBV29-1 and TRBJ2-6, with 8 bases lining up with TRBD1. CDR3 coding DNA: TGCAGCGTTGAAGGGGGCAGGGGGCTTGCTGGGGCCAACGTCCTGACTTTC. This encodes CSVEGGRGLAGANVLTF.